This TCR beta chain was captured in a study of T cell responses to AZD1222 COVID-19 vaccine. Overall study results and limits: At baseline, just 6 or 7 AZD1222 recipients tested seropositive.

Sequencing used immunoSEQ multiplex PCR; TCRdb keeps in-frame clones, though not all of them. This table has tens of thousands of clones, 70% to 90% appearing once. Concerning this clone: What it binds is not known.

The V end lost 0 bases, the J end lost 0 bases, and 8 bases lay between the germline ends. Germline V gene lookup returns CDR1 SGHVS and CDR2 FNYEAQ. The CDR3 runs to 15 residues. The chain couples TRBV7-6 to TRBJ1-2, with D hard to call. The sequence was collected from an adult who received the AZD1222 COVID-19 vaccine. The sample in question was peripheral blood, obtained 28 days after the second AZD1222 dose. The CDR3 is CASSLASTANYGYTF. The CDR3 DNA reads TGTGCCAGCAGCTTAGCCTCAACAGCTAACTATGGCTACACCTTC.